The 7 T cell receptor beta chains below all came from one sample that was sequenced in a study of control samples from healthy donors and cancer patients (TCRdb year 2020). Receptor libraries were prepared by the immunoSEQ multiplex PCR assay. TCRdb's version of the immuneACCESS table is confined to in-frame rearrangements and falls short of the full clone set. An unresolved V gene accounts for under half of the shortfall where checked; the remainder is of unknown origin. This sample comprises 130,000 or so clones, 70% to 90% of them detected only once. The ten largest clones take up roughly 3.2% of the sample. The material sequenced was blood. These receptors were obtained from a man aged 50 or older in good health.

The rearrangement uses TRBV27 and TRBJ1-3; the D gene is possibly TRBD1 (6 bases). This CDR3 is built from 13 residues. Germline CDR1 reads MNHEY; CDR2 reads SMNVEV (reference sequence). V shed 11 bases and J shed 1 base, with 12 bases lying between them. The CDR3 spells CAPRGRSGNTIYF. The CDR3 DNA follows: TGTGCCCCCAGGGGAAGGTCTGGAAACACCATATATTTT.

The V gene is TRBV19, the J gene TRBJ2-7; D is ambiguous. Germline lookup yields CDR1 LNHDA and CDR2 SQIVND (reference sequence). The CDR3 is 14 amino acids. The V and J ends lost 6 bases and 1 base respectively, with 13 bases between them. The DNA of the CDR3 is TGTGCCAGTAGAATTCGGCAGGATTCCTACGAGCAGTACTTC. The encoded protein is CASRIRQDSYEQYF.

This chain links TRBV19 with TRBJ1-1; 8 nucleotides agree with TRBD1. The CDR3 extends over 17 amino acids. V lost 3 bases to trimming and J lost 7 bases; unmatched junction nucleotides: 16. Germline CDR1 and CDR2: LNHDA and SQIVND (reference sequence). The CDR3 protein is CASSIHRQGRPGGEAFF. CDR3 in DNA: TGTGCCAGTAGTATCCACCGACAGGGGCGGCCAGGTGGTGAAGCTTTCTTT. Complete variable domain (other parts from reference TRBV19 and TRBJ1-1): DGGITQSPKYLFRKEGQNVTLSCEQNLNHDAMYWYRQDPGQGLRLIYYSQIVNDFQKGDIAEGYSVSREKKESFPLTVTSAQKNPTAFYLCASSIHRQGRPGGEAFFGQGTRLTVV.

V and J are TRBV5-1 and TRBJ1-1, with TRBD1 matching 9 bases. CDR1 and CDR2 from the germline V gene are SGHRS and YFSETQ. There are 14 residues in the CDR3. Unmatched junction bases numbered 4, after V lost 4 bases and J lost 3 bases. CDR3 sequence (DNA): TGCGCCAGCAGCGTACAGGGGGCTCACACTGAAGCTTTCTTT. Translated, it gives CASSVQGAHTEAFF.

As DNA, the CDR3 is TGTGCCAGCAGCCAAGGGGATGTTAACACTGAAGCTTTCTTT. Translation gives CASSQGDVNTEAFF. The chain is built from TRBV4-2 and TRBJ1-1; D not certain. V shed 1 base and J shed 2 bases, with 8 bases lying between them. Germline V gene data show CDR1 as LGHNA and CDR2 as YNFKEQ. The CDR3 runs to 14 residues.

The chain couples TRBV5-6 to TRBJ1-6; D remains ambiguous. CDR1 is SGHDT, CDR2 YYEEEE, per germline. The length of the CDR3 is 14 residues. V was shortened by 2 bases and J by 5 bases, with 8 bases between the two germline ends. The CDR3 region is CASSLRADNSPLHF. In nucleotides, the CDR3 is TGTGCCAGCAGCTTAAGAGCTGATAATTCACCCCTCCACTTT.

The V call is TRBV13, the J call TRBJ2-7; D may be TRBD1 (6 bases). The CDR3 contains 12 residues. Germline V gene lookup returns CDR1 PRHDT and CDR2 FYEKMQ (reference sequence). V dropped 5 bases and J dropped 13 bases, with 18 bases sitting between them. This CDR3 is CASSQGPQRGYF. For the CDR3, the DNA is TGTGCCAGCAGCCAGGGGCCTCAGAGGGGATACTTC. The variable domain in full, with the rest retrieved from reference TRBV13 and TRBJ2-7, is AAGVIQSPRHLIKEKRETATLKCYPIPRHDTVYWYQQGPGQDPQFLISFYEKMQSDKGSIPDRFSAQQFSDYHSELNMSSLELGDSALYFCASSQGPQRGYFGPGTRLTVT.